The 9 T cell receptor beta chains in this list originate from one sample, sequenced in a study of blood T cell repertoires in COVID-19. Repertoires were generated with immunoSEQ multiplex PCR, while TCRdb's copy carries only in-frame clones and drops some. The sample includes 100,000 to 140,000 clones, 75% to 95% of them seen just once. The sequencing input was peripheral blood. Receptors originate from a woman aged 25 to 39 with acute or convalescent COVID-19.

This sequence joins TRBV12-3 or TRBV12-4 and TRBJ2-3; D perhaps matches TRBD1 (6 bases). Trimming shortened V by 7 bases and J by 1 base, and 9 bases separated the two germline ends. The CDR3 consists of 13 residues. The CDR3 region is CASTYRGTDTQYF. Written as DNA, the CDR3 is TGTGCCAGCACCTACAGGGGCACAGATACGCAGTATTTT.

This clone was detected only once. The chain employs TRBV11-3 and TRBJ2-7, with a possible D match to TRBD2 (5 bases). V lost 1 base and J 4 bases, leaving 11 bases between the germline ends. In germline, CDR1 is SGHNT, CDR2 YENEEA. This CDR3 spans 14 amino acids. For the CDR3, the DNA is TGTGCCAGCAGCTTAGGAGGGAGTCGGTACGAGCAGTACTTC. This codes for CASSLGGSRYEQYF.

The rearrangement links TRBV3-1 (or the pseudogene TRBV3-2) to TRBJ1-2; D may be TRBD1 (5 bases). The ends were cut back, 4 bases at V and 1 base at J, with 16 bases in the middle. From germline, CDR1 is LGHDT and CDR2 YNNKEL (reference sequence). There are 16 residues in the CDR3. The CDR3 DNA reads as TGTGCCAGCAGCCGAGAGGGGCACCACCTTAACTATGGCTACACCTTC. Translation: CASSREGHHLNYGYTF.

V gene TRBV20-1 combines with J gene TRBJ2-7; D gene unclear. The V end lost 3 bases, the J end lost 3 bases, and 6 bases lay between the germline ends. CDR3 length: 11 amino acids. Germline loops: CDR1 DFQATT, CDR2 SNEGSKA (reference sequence). The CDR3 here is CSARSSYEQYF. The CDR3 coding sequence is TGCAGTGCTAGGTCTAGCTACGAGCAGTACTTC.

The CDR3 DNA reads as TGCGCCAGCAGTTCCCTGATGGGGACAGGCGACGAGCAGTACTTC. As protein: CASSSLMGTGDEQYF. This chain joins TRBV10-2 and TRBJ2-7; 8 nucleotides match TRBD1. This CDR3 has 15 amino acids. Trimming cost V 5 bases and J 5 bases; bases outside gene matches: 11. Germline assignment: CDR1 WSHSY and CDR2 SAAADI.

There are a few counts of this clone. The chain has TRBV11-2 and TRBJ1-2; weak D call: TRBD1 (6 bases). V was shortened by 2 bases and J by 7 bases, with 11 bases between the two germline ends. From germline, CDR1 is SGHAT and CDR2 FQNNGV. This CDR3 comprises 13 residues. Here the CDR3 DNA reads TGTGCCAGCAGCTTAATTAGGGGGTCTGGCTACACCTTC. The encoded protein is CASSLIRGSGYTF.

The rearrangement links TRBV9 to TRBJ1-4; D is undetermined. The CDR3 sequence is 14 residues long. From germline, CDR1 is SGDLS and CDR2 YYNGEE. V gave up 0 bases and J gave up 0 bases, with 3 bases separating them. As DNA, the CDR3 is TGTGCCAGCAGCGTAGACTCAACTAATGAAAAACTGTTTTTT. Its protein product is CASSVDSTNEKLFF.

This sequence joins TRBV19 and TRBJ2-7, with a weak D call TRBD2 (6 bases). CDR1 is LNHDA, CDR2 SQIVND, per germline (reference sequence). The V end lost 3 bases, the J end lost 6 bases, and 15 bases lay between the germline ends. The CDR3 runs 14 residues. The CDR3 is CASSIGGEPLEQYF. CDR3 DNA sequence: TGTGCCAGTAGTATCGGGGGAGAACCCCTCGAGCAGTACTTC.

The chain joins TRBV29-1 to TRBJ1-2; D unclear. V lost 3 bases and J lost 8, with 4 bases in between. The CDR3 has 9 residues. Germline CDR1 and CDR2: SQVTM and ANQGSEA. The CDR3 DNA follows: TGCAGCGTTGACGCGGGCTACACCTTC. Residues: CSVDAGYTF.